This TCR beta chain was recovered during a study of memory CD4+ T cells and cytomegalovirus serostatus. Study information: Healthy Belgian adult donors included about nine CMV-positive and about two dozen CMV-negative people.

A note on this clone: What it binds is not known.

The sort gate was single viable CD3+CD4+CD8-CD45RO+ cells for memory CD4+ T cells. Serum IgG to CMV pp150, pp28, p38 and p52 defined serostatus. Using immunoSEQ multiplex PCR, the repertoire was profiled, and TCRdb retains in-frame clones only, with some absent. The sample lists about 50,000 clones, approximately 78% occurring once. This CDR3 has 14 amino acids. Germline values: CDR1 MNHNS, CDR2 SASEGT. The V gene lost 1 base and the J gene lost 7 bases, with 14 bases spanning the gap. Whole-study results and caveats: About two fifths of the roughly 160 known CMV-associated TCRbeta sequences appeared in CD4+ memory. The CMV-associated TCR signature appears largely within the CD4+ memory repertoire.

The chain combines TRBV6-1 with TRBJ2-7, with D possibly being TRBD2 (7 bases). The sample consisted of memory CD4+ T cells from blood. This clonotype was obtained from an adult in good health and CMV-seronegative. The CDR3 DNA reads TGTGCCAGCAGTGAAGGCGCAGGGAGGGGGGAGCAGTACTTC. It is translated as CASSEGAGRGEQYF.